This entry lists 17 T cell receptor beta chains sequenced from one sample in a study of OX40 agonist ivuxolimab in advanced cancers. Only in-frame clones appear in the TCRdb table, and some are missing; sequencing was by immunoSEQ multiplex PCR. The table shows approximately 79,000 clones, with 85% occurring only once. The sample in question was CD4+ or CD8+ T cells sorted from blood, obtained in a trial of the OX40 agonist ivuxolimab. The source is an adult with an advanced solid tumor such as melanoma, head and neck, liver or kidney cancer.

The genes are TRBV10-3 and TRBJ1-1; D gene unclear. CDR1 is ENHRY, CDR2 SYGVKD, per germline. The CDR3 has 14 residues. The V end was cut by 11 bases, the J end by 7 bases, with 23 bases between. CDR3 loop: CAVLRSIGVGEAFF. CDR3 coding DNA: TGTGCCGTATTACGGAGCATCGGGGTAGGTGAAGCTTTCTTT.

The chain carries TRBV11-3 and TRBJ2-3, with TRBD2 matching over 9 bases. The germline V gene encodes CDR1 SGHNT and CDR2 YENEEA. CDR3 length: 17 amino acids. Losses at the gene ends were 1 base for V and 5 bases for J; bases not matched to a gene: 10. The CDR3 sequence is CASSLGGLAGYQDTQYF. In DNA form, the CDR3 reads TGTGCCAGCAGCTTAGGGGGGCTAGCGGGATATCAAGATACGCAGTATTTT.

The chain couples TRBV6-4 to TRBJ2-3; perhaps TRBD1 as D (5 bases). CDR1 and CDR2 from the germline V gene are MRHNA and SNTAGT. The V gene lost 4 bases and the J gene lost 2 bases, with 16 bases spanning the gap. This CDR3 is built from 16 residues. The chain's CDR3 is CASSVDAGRVTDTQYF. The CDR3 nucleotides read TGTGCCAGCAGTGTTGATGCAGGCAGGGTCACAGATACGCAGTATTTT.

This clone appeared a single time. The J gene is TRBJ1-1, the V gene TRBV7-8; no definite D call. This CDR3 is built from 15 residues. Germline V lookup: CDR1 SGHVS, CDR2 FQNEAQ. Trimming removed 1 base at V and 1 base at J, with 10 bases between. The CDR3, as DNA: TGTGCCAGCAGCTTAGGGCAGTCACCGAACACTGAAGCTTTCTTT. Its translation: CASSLGQSPNTEAFF.

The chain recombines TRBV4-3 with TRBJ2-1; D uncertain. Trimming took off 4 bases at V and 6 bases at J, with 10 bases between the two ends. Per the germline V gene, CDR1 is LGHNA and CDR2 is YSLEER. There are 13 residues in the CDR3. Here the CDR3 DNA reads TGCGCCAGCAGCCCCCCCGGAAGCAATGAGCAGTTCTTC. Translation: CASSPPGSNEQFF.

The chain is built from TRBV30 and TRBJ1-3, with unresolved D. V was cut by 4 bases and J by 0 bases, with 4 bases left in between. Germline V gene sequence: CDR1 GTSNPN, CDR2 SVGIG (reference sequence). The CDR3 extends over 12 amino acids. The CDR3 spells CAWKGSGNTIYF. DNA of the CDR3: TGTGCCTGGAAGGGCTCTGGAAACACCATATATTTT.

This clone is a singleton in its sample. The CDR3 region is CASSPGPGQRSEAFF. The CDR3 DNA reads as TGTGCCAGCAGCCCTGGGCCGGGACAGAGGTCTGAAGCTTTCTTT. This chain uses TRBV11-3 with TRBJ1-1, with 7 positions matching TRBD1. V lost 5 bases to trimming and J lost 6 bases; unmatched junction nucleotides: 12. Germline values: CDR1 SGHNT, CDR2 YENEEA. The CDR3 spans 15 residues.

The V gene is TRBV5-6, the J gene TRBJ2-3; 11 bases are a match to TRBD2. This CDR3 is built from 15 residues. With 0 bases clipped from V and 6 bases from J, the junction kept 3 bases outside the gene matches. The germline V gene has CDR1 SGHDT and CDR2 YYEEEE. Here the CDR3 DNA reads TGTGCCAGCAGCTTGGGACTAGCGGGATGGGATACGCAGTATTTT. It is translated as CASSLGLAGWDTQYF.

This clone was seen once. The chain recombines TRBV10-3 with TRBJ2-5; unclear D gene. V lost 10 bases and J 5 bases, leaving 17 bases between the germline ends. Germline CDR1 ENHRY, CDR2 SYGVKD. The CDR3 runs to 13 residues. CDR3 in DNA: TGTGCCACGGTTGGACCCGCCGGGGAGACCCAGTACTTC. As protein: CATVGPAGETQYF.

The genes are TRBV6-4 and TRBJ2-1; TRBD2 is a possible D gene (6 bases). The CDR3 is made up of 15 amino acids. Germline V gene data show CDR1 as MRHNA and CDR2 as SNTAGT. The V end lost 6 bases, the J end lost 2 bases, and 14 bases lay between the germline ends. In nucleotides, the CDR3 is TGTGCCAGCAGCCCGATTCCGGGAGCCTACAATGAGCAGTTCTTC. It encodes CASSPIPGAYNEQFF.

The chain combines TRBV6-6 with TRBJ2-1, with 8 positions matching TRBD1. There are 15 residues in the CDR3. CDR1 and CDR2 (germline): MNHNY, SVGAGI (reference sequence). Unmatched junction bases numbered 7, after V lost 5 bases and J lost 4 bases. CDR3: CASSPGQGGYNEQFF. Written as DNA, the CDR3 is TGTGCCAGCAGTCCCGGACAGGGAGGATACAATGAGCAGTTCTTC.

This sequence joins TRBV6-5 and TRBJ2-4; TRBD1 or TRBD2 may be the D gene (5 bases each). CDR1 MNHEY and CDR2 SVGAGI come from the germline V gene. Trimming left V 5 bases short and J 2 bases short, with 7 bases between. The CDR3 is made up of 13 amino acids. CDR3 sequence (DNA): TGTGCCAGCAGTCGGGGCCCCAAAAACATTCAGTACTTC. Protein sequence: CASSRGPKNIQYF.

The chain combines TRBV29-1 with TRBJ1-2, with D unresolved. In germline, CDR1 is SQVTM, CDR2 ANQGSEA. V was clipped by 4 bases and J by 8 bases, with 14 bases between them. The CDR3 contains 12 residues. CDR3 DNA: TGCAGCGTTGGAGGGTGGCGTGTAGGCTACACCTTC. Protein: CSVGGWRVGYTF.

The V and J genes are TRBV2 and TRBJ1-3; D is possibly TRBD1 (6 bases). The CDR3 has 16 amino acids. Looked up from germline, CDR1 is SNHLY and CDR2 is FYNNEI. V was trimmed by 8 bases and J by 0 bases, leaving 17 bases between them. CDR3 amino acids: CASDNRMGASGNTIYF. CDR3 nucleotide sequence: TGTGCCAGCGATAACAGGATGGGGGCCTCTGGAAACACCATATATTTT.

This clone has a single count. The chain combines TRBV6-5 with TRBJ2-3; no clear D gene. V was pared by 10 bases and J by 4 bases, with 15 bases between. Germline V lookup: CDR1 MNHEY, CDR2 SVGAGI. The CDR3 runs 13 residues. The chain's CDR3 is CATIGFGSDTQYF. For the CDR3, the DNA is TGTGCCACTATAGGATTCGGGTCAGATACGCAGTATTTT.

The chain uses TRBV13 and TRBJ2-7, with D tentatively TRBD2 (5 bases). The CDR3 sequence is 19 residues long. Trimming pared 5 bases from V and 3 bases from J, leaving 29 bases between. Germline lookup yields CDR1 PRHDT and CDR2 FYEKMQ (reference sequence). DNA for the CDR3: TGTGCCAGCAGCCCAAGACCCGTTACTAGTCATCAAGTGAGCTACGAGCAGTACTTC. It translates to CASSPRPVTSHQVSYEQYF.

CDR3 coding DNA: TGTGCCAGAAGCCCCCGAGGACAGCTCCCTTCCTTTAACACTGAAGCTTTCTTT. This sequence encodes CARSPRGQLPSFNTEAFF. J is TRBJ1-1 and V is TRBV5-3; D perhaps matches TRBD1 (6 bases). TRBV5-3 is recorded as an ORF, its role being uncertain. The CDR3 covers 18 residues. V was pared by 4 bases and J by 2 bases, with 24 bases between.